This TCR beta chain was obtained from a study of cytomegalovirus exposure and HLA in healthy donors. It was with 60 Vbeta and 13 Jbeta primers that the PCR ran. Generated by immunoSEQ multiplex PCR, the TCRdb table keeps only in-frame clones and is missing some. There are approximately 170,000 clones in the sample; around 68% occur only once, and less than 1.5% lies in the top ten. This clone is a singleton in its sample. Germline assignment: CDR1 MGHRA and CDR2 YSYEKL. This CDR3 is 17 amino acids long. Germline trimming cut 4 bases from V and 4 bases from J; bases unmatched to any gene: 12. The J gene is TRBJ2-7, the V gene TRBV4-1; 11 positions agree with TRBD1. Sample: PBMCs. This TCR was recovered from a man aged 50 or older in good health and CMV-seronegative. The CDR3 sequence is CASSRPPDRGLPYEQYF. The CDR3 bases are TGCGCCAGCAGCCGCCCCCCGGACAGGGGGCTTCCATACGAGCAGTACTTC.